The T cell receptor (beta chain) under discussion was sequenced for a study of cytomegalovirus exposure and HLA in healthy donors. Findings of the study overall: Relative to equally common others, HLA-associated TCR beta chains showed greater clonal expansion in a later analysis. For most subjects, TCR beta sequences were reported to predict HLA-A and HLA-B alleles with accuracy. In a later analysis, most CMV-associated TCR beta chains appeared HLA-restricted.

The PCR employed 60 Vbeta primers together with 13 Jbeta primers. Sequencing was performed with immunoSEQ multiplex PCR; in TCRdb, only in-frame clones are kept and a portion is missing. The sample has 65,000 to 85,000 clones; almost 80% are singletons. About this clone: The antigen remains unidentified.

The CDR3 is 15 amino acids. Deletions cut 3 bases from V and 8 bases from J, with 18 bases between. Per germline, CDR1 SGDLS and CDR2 YYNGEE. The specimen was PBMCs. The V gene is TRBV9, the J gene TRBJ2-1, with a tentative D call TRBD1 (5 bases). This receptor was identified in a woman aged 40 to 50 in good health and CMV-seropositive. The CDR3 protein is CASSGGGTPADEQFF. In DNA form, the CDR3 reads TGTGCCAGCAGCGGGGGCGGAACGCCAGCAGATGAGCAGTTCTTC. The full variable domain, with the rest looked up from reference TRBV9 and TRBJ2-1, is DSGVTQTPKHLITATGQRVTLRCSPRSGDLSVYWYQQSLDQGLQFLIQYYNGEERAKGNILERFSAQQFPDLHSELNLSSLELGDSALYFCASSGGGTPADEQFFGPGTRLTVL.